This TCR beta chain emerged from a study (dated by TCRdb to 2013 to 2016). Looking at the study overall: The study examined whether tumor-infiltrating Tregs in breast cancer are drawn from blood Tregs or arise in situ by conversion from other CD4+ T cell subsets.

General findings and caveats noted by the study authors: The validation in the larger cohort was limited to a single TCR beta V-J rearrangement instead of whole repertoires. Tumor memory CD4+ T cell TCR gene usage was found to cluster with blood and lymph node memory CD4+ cells and with lymph node naive CD4+ cells. Tumor-infiltrating Treg TCR alpha and beta sequences overlapped most with tumor naive CD4+ T cells, then with blood naive CD4+ T cells.

Cells that were CD4+CD25+CD127-/low were the ones isolated as Tregs. Tregs, naive and memory CD4+ T cells from tumor, blood and ipsilateral draining lymph nodes of about five breast cancer patients underwent full-length TCR alpha and beta sequencing. Tumor tissue and lymph nodes obtained by ipsilateral axillary dissection were perfused with PBS, cut into small pieces and digested using collagenase I and hyaluronidase. Ficoll density gradient centrifugation was used to isolate mononuclear cells from lymph nodes or from roughly 51 ml of peripheral blood. Sorted cell populations were confirmed by FACS to exceed 90% purity. Full-length TCR variable regions were amplified by 5' RACE PCR using constant-region reverse primers, and then by semi-nested PCR using Nested Universal Primer A. Using the ReliaPrep RNA Cell Miniprep System, total RNA was extracted, and the SMARTer RACE 5'/3' Kit was then used to reverse transcribe the RNA into 5'RACE-ready cDNA. Multiplex adaptors were used to barcode full-length TCR alpha and beta libraries, and the barcoded libraries were sequenced on an Illumina MiSeq. Concerning the study's data processing: For each of nine subset-tissue groups, sequencing data from the five patients were pooled, and the groups were then compared using unsupervised clustering of TCR gene usage. The Morisita-Horn index was used to calculate repertoire similarity, with shared sequences weighted according to their contribution to each repertoire. TCRdb took the public reads, trimmed them with fastp at Q25, ran MiXCR for clone calling and kept in-frame beta chains. A single entry per CDR3 protein holds the most common genes and DNA from its merged rows. The V and J calls, along with clone size, are taken from TCRdb and not from the paper's own processing. In this sample the table shows some 10,000 distinct CDR3 sequences, approximately 17% of which occur a single time. 3.8% of the sample comes from the top ten.

Comments on this clonotype: No antigen is known for it. Base qualities are not at hand, and no much larger clone is one base apart.

A distance of 15 bases separates the germline ends of V and J, which lose 4 bases and 1 base respectively. From its cysteine to its phenylalanine, the CDR3 spans 16 amino acids. Here the CDR3 DNA is all that survives: 48 bases in frame from base 1. The germline V gene supplies CDR1 SGHRS and CDR2 YFSETQ. This receptor was identified in a female donor with breast cancer. The chain links TRBV5-1 with TRBJ2-1, with a tentative D gene TRBD2 over 5 matching bases. The sample was Tregs sorted from a lymph node. CDR3 protein: CASSRKRRGSYNEQFF. The nucleotide sequence is given as TGCGCCAGCAGCCGGAAGCGCCGAGGGTCCTACAATGAGCAGTTCTTC.